Below, 14 T cell receptor beta chains from the same sample are listed, as sequenced in a study of identical twins. One entry per CDR3 protein results from TCRdb running MiXCR on the 5' RACE reads. The data hold fewer than 250,000 distinct CDR3 sequences, with less than 10% observed a single time. The source material was memory (CD45RO+) T cells sorted from blood. These TCRs come from a woman aged 18 to 35 in good health.

The rearrangement links TRBV7-8 to TRBJ2-3; 11 positions agree with TRBD2. The trim removed 1 base at V and 4 bases at J, leaving 7 bases unmatched. Germline V CDR1 and CDR2: SGHVS, FQNEAQ. The CDR3 sequence is 17 residues long. The CDR3: CASSLVGSGRAADTQYF. The CDR3 nucleotides are TGTGCCAGCAGCTTAGTGGGTAGCGGGAGGGCCGCAGATACGCAGTATTTT.

This clonotype was seen at least ten times. The V gene is TRBV5-1, the J gene TRBJ2-6; D ambiguous. CDR1 is SGHRS and CDR2 is YFSETQ in the germline V gene. The V end lost 1 base, the J end lost 2 bases, and 4 bases lay between the germline ends. The CDR3 sequence is 14 residues long. CDR3 in amino acids: CASSLTAGANVLTF. The DNA for the CDR3 is TGCGCCAGCAGCTTGACAGCTGGGGCCAACGTCCTGACTTTC.

This clonotype was seen at least ten times. The rearrangement joins TRBV7-2 to TRBJ1-1; D unresolved. Trimming took 6 bases from V and 0 from J, leaving 8 bases between them. The CDR3 has 13 amino acids. Germline V CDR1 and CDR2: SGHTA, FQGNSA. For the CDR3, the DNA is TGTGCCAGCAGGACTCAGGTGAACACTGAAGCTTTCTTT. It translates to CASRTQVNTEAFF.

This clonotype appeared many times. The chain uses TRBV20-1 and TRBJ1-2; no clear D. The CDR3 covers 14 residues. Between the trimmed V and J ends, which lost 4 bases and 8 bases, there was a span of 20 bases. Germline V lookup: CDR1 DFQATT, CDR2 SNEGSKA (reference sequence). CDR3 region: CSANALNRYFGYTF. Written as DNA, the CDR3 is TGCAGTGCTAACGCGCTGAATCGGTATTTCGGCTACACCTTC.

This chain links TRBV7-9 with TRBJ2-3; tentatively, D is TRBD2 (5 bases). V was pared by 10 bases and J by 0 bases, with 14 bases between. The CDR3 runs to 14 residues. Germline V gene sequence: CDR1 SEHNR, CDR2 FQNEAQ (reference sequence). The CDR3 reads CATLRGPSTDTQYF. CDR3 DNA: TGTGCCACCCTACGGGGTCCTAGCACAGATACGCAGTATTTT.

There are a few counts of this clonotype. This sequence joins TRBV9 and TRBJ2-1; D is ambiguous. The CDR3 sequence is 13 residues long. Germline lookup yields CDR1 SGDLS and CDR2 YYNGEE. With 0 bases removed from V and 8 bases from J, the gap between germline ends came to 9 bases. DNA of the CDR3: TGTGCCAGCAGCGTAGGAGTAGCCTATGAGCAGTTCTTC. Protein product: CASSVGVAYEQFF.

This clonotype was found many times. This chain links TRBV7-2 with TRBJ1-1; 7 bases fit TRBD1. CDR1 and CDR2 (germline): SGHTA, FQGNSA. The CDR3 is 15 residues long. The J segment lost 1 base and the V segment lost 5 bases, leaving 7 bases of the junction unmatched. The CDR3 DNA is TGTGCCAGCAGCCCCGGGACAGCTAGGAACACTGAAGCTTTCTTT. Translating it yields CASSPGTARNTEAFF.

The gene calls are TRBV7-9 and TRBJ1-1; weak D call: TRBD1 (5 bases). V was cut by 6 bases and J by 11 bases, with 16 bases left in between. CDR3 length equals 12 residues. Germline assignment: CDR1 SEHNR and CDR2 FQNEAQ (reference sequence). The CDR3 DNA reads TGTGCCAGCAGTCGGGACGGTCACGAGGCTTTCTTT. As protein: CASSRDGHEAFF.

V gene TRBV24-1 combines with J gene TRBJ2-3; D gene uncertain. The CDR3 runs to 13 residues. The germline gives CDR1 KGHDR, CDR2 SFDVKD. Trimming pared 5 bases from V and 7 bases from J, leaving 12 bases between. In nucleotides, the CDR3 is TGTGCCACCAGTGCCGACGGTTACAATACGCAGTATTTT. This sequence encodes CATSADGYNTQYF.

In this sample, this clonotype turned up a few times. The rearrangement links TRBV5-5 to TRBJ1-2; 7 bases are a match to TRBD1. J was trimmed by 3 bases and V by 3 bases; bases with no gene match: 11. The CDR3 runs 16 residues. From germline, CDR1 is SGHKS and CDR2 YYEKEE (reference sequence). As DNA, the CDR3 is TGTGCCAGCAGCTCCGGACAGGTTGGGGCTTACTATGGCTACACCTTC. Translating gives CASSSGQVGAYYGYTF.

Many counts were recorded for this clonotype. The genes are TRBV5-6 and TRBJ1-6; 7 bases align to TRBD1. Germline V lookup: CDR1 SGHDT, CDR2 YYEEEE. The V gene end was trimmed by 6 bases and the J gene end by 7 bases; junction bases not matched to a gene: 10. The CDR3 extends over 15 amino acids. The CDR3 coding sequence is TGTGCCAGCACGCGCTATGACAGGGAAAATTCACCCCTCCACTTT. The encoded protein is CASTRYDRENSPLHF. The variable domain in full, with the rest retrieved from reference TRBV5-6 and TRBJ1-6, is DAGVTQSPTHLIKTRGQQVTLRCSPKSGHDTVSWYQQALGQGPQFIFQYYEEEERQRGNFPDRFSGHQFPNYSSELNVNALLLGDSALYLCASTRYDRENSPLHFGNGTRLTVT.

In this sample, this clonotype turned up many times. This chain uses TRBV5-1 with TRBJ2-1; D may be TRBD2 (5 bases). The CDR3 runs to 13 residues. In germline, CDR1 is SGHRS, CDR2 YFSETQ. V shed 3 bases and J shed 6 bases, with 10 bases lying between them. The CDR3 DNA reads as TGCGCCAGCAGCTGGGTCAGCGGCAATGAGCAGTTCTTC. Encoded protein: CASSWVSGNEQFF.

The chain combines TRBV18 with TRBJ2-4, with a possible D match to TRBD1 (6 bases). This CDR3 is built from 17 residues. Germline-derived CDR1 and CDR2 are KGHSH and LQKENI. V was pared by 4 bases and J by 3 bases, with 19 bases between. The CDR3 DNA follows: TGTGCCAGCTCACTAAGCTCCGGGACACTAGTCAAAAACATTCAGTACTTC. It yields the protein CASSLSSGTLVKNIQYF.

The table lists this clonotype with many counts. The CDR3 reads CSAGRGSNEQFF. The CDR3, as DNA: TGCAGTGCCGGACGGGGGTCGAATGAGCAGTTCTTC. The chain has TRBV20-1 and TRBJ2-1; possibly TRBD2 for D (6 bases). Germline loops: CDR1 DFQATT, CDR2 SNEGSKA (reference sequence). Trimming left V 6 bases short and J 7 bases short, with 13 bases between. The CDR3 is 12 residues long.